Following are 4 T cell receptor beta chains from one sample sequenced in a study of OX40 agonist ivuxolimab in advanced cancers. Libraries were prepared by immunoSEQ multiplex PCR; TCRdb keeps only in-frame clonotypes and omits some of them. The profile shows more than 12,000 clones, roughly 89% of them singletons. Sequences were derived from CD4+ or CD8+ T cells sorted from blood, sampled in a trial of the OX40 agonist ivuxolimab. The receptors here all came from an adult with an advanced solid tumor such as melanoma, head and neck, liver or kidney cancer.

The chain employs TRBV27 and TRBJ2-3; D remains unclear. The V and J ends lost 5 bases and 2 bases respectively, with 2 bases between them. Germline CDR1 is MNHEY and CDR2 is SMNVEV (reference sequence). The CDR3 is 11 residues long. The CDR3 protein is CASSTTDTQYF. The CDR3 DNA is TGTGCCAGCAGTACCACAGATACGCAGTATTTT.

The chain has TRBV4-1 and TRBJ2-5, with TRBD2 matching over 11 bases. The closer fit of TRBJ2-7 to the DNA end suggests the J call may be wrong. In germline, CDR1 is MGHRA, CDR2 YSYEKL. CDR3 size: 17 residues. Here the CDR3 DNA reads TGCGCCAGCAGCCAATTTATCACTAGCGGGAGCCCCTACGAGCAGTACTTC. This encodes CASSQFITSGSPYEQYF.

The chain is built from TRBV6-5 and TRBJ2-7; a possible D gene is TRBD2 (5 bases). CDR1 and CDR2 from the germline V gene are MNHEY and SVGAGI. The CDR3 has 15 residues. Trimming removed 5 bases at V and 1 base at J, with 15 bases between. The CDR3 DNA sequence: TGTGCCAGCAGTCCTTCAGGAGGACTTTCCTACGAGCAGTACTTC. This gives the protein CASSPSGGLSYEQYF.

This clone came up once. The rearrangement uses TRBV6-1 and TRBJ1-1, with D perhaps matching TRBD1 (5 bases). In germline, CDR1 is MNHNS, CDR2 SASEGT. Trimming stripped 1 base from V and 5 bases from J, with 11 bases between. The CDR3 consists of 14 residues. CDR3 in DNA: TGTGCCAGCAGTGAAGGAGGGACGAGGACTGAAGCTTTCTTT. It codes for CASSEGGTRTEAFF.